This entry is about one T cell receptor beta chain. Its matching antigen is unknown. This sample was taken from a study of early T cells in non-severe SARS-CoV-2 infection. Study as a whole: The input, bulk RNA from unsorted whole blood, was sequenced, and chains were unpaired.

Molecules of cDNA were individually given unique molecular identifiers that were attached to them. TCRdb re-analysed the 5' RACE reads in MiXCR, keeping a single row per CDR3 protein. This sample carries more than 20,000 distinct CDR3 sequences, nearly 4.5% of them seen once, and the ten largest clones take around 5.6%. Regarding the study as a whole: Matching results from VDJdb favored anti-spike CD8 responses, leaving private and CD4 specificities undetected.

The germline gives CDR1 SGHTA, CDR2 FQGNSA. There are 15 residues in the CDR3. V was cut by 1 base and J by 1 base, with 8 bases left in between. This clonotype originated in an adult who was a healthcare worker with PCR-confirmed SARS-CoV-2 infection or an uninfected control (not recorded which). This chain links TRBV7-2 with TRBJ2-1, with TRBD1 as a possible D gene (5 bases). Sequenced sample: whole blood. CDR3 sequence (DNA): TGTGCCAGCAGCTTAGATCACAGGTCCTACAATGAGCAGTTCTTC. As protein: CASSLDHRSYNEQFF.